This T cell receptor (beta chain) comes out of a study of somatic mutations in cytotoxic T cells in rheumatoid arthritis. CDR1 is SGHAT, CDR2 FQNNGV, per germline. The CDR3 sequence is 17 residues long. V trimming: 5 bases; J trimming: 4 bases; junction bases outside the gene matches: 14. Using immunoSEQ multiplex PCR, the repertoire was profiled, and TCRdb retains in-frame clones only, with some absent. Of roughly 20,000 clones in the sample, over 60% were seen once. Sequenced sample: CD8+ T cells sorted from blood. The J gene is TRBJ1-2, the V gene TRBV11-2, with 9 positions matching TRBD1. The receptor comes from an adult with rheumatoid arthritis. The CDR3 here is CASSRGTGGWESYGYTF. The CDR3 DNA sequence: TGTGCCAGCAGCCGTGGTACAGGGGGCTGGGAGAGCTATGGCTACACCTTC.